A selection of T cell receptor beta chains follows, all from one sample in a study of identical twins. Using its own MiXCR run on the 5' RACE reads, TCRdb lists one record per CDR3 protein. The table records 500,000 or so distinct CDR3 sequences, 14% of them present only once. These data also formed part of another study, on yellow fever vaccine responses in identical twins.

The sequencing input was CD4+ T cells sorted from blood. The receptors were gathered from a young woman in good health. CDR3s include the opening cysteine and the closing phenylalanine or tryptophan.

V: TRBV20-1; CDR3: CSAPPRLAGNLNEQFF
V: TRBV5-1; CDR3: CASSLGPDGQPQHF
V: TRBV3-1; CDR3: CASSQDMRTDTQYF
V: TRBV15; CDR3: CATSRDSLYEQYF
V: TRBV6-1; CDR3: CASSEWVTGGEYEQYF
V: TRBV29-1; CDR3: CSVELTGFKENIQYF
V: TRBV6-5; CDR3: CASSYSLDTQYF
V: TRBV5-1; CDR3: CASSGLAGSMGEQFF
V: TRBV6-5; CDR3: CASSYSVDPAREQYF
V: TRBV5-1; CDR3: CASSTTGTGRNTIYF
V: TRBV10-1; CDR3: CASSEGVGEQYF
V: TRBV10-2; CDR3: CASSYDRGNEQFF
V: TRBV20-1; CDR3: CSARDRIVEQYF
V: TRBV19; CDR3: CASSTMGGTDTQYF
V: TRBV21-1; CDR3: CASSHPTGLVVSDTQYF
V: TRBV29-1; CDR3: CSVLETVLNEKLFF
V: TRBV7-3; CDR3: CASSLSGAAGELFF
V: TRBV30; CDR3: CAWGGYNEQFF
V: TRBV11-1; CDR3: CASSPDRTRDGYTTETQYF
V: TRBV29-1; CDR3: CSVRHRGPIYEQYF